This note documents a single T cell receptor (beta chain) sequence. Profiled with immunoSEQ multiplex PCR; TCRdb holds only in-frame clones, not every one. The sample lists roughly 230,000 clones; roughly 84% were seen once. This specimen belongs to a study of blood T cell repertoires in COVID-19. For the study at large: The samples span acute and convalescent COVID-19 from the United States, Italy and Spain.

CDR3 length: 15 amino acids. CDR1 SNHLY and CDR2 FYNNEI come from the germline V gene. Trimming cost V 6 bases and J 0 bases; bases outside gene matches: 6. Living in under 30 US areas, the participants were between roughly 18 and 90 years of age. This rearrangement joins TRBV2 to TRBJ2-7, with TRBD1 matching over 9 bases. The sequence derives from a woman aged 45-59 years who had been exposed to COVID-19. The sequenced sample was PBMCs or T cells enriched from blood (not recorded which). The CDR3 reads CASRVQGAHSYEQYF. Here the CDR3 DNA reads TGTGCCAGCAGGGTACAGGGGGCCCACTCCTACGAGCAGTACTTC. Variable domain in full (rest from reference TRBV2 and TRBJ2-7): EPEVTQTPSHQVTQMGQEVILRCVPISNHLYFYWYRQILGQKVEFLVSFYNNEISEKSEIFDDQFSVERPDGSNFTLKIRSTKLEDSAMYFCASRVQGAHSYEQYFGPGTRLTVT.